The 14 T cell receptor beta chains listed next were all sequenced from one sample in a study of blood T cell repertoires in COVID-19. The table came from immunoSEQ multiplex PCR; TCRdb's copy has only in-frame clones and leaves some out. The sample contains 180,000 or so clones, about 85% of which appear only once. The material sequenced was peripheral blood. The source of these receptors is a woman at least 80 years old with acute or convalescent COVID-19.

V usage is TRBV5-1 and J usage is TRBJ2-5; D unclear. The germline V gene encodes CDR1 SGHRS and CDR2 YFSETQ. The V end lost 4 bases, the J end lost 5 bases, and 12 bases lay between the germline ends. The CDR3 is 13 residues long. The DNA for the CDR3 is TGCGCCAGCAGCCCCGCCGGAGACGAGACCCAGTACTTC. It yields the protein CASSPAGDETQYF.

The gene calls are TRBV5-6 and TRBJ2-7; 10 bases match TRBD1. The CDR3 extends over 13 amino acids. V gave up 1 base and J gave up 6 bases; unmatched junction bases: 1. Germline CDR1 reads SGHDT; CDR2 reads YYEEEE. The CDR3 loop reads CASSLRDRGEQYF. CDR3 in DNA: TGTGCCAGCAGCTTGCGGGACAGGGGCGAGCAGTACTTC.

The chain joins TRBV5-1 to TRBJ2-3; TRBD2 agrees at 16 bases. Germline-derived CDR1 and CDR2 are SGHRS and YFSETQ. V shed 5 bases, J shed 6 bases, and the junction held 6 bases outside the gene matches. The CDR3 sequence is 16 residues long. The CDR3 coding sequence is TGCGCCAGCAGGAACGGGGGACTAGCGGGAGGGGATACGCAGTATTTT. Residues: CASRNGGLAGGDTQYF.

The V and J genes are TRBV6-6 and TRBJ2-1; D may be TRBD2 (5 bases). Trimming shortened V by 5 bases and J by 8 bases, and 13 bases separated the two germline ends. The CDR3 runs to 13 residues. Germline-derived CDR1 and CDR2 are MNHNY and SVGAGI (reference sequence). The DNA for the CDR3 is TGTGCCAGCAGTCTACGGGGTGGGTATGAGCAGTTCTTC. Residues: CASSLRGGYEQFF.

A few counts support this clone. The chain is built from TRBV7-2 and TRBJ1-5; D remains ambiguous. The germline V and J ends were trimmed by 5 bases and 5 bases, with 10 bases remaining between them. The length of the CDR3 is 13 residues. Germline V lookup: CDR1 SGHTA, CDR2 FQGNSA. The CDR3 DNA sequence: TGTGCCAGCAGCCCCTCCTATTATCAGCCCCAGCATTTT. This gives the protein CASSPSYYQPQHF.

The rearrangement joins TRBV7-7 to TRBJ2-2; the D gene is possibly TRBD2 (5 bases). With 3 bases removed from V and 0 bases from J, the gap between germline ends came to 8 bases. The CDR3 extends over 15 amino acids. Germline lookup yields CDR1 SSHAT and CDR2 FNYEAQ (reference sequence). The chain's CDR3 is CASSFLAPNTGELFF. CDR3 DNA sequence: TGTGCCAGCAGCTTCCTAGCACCGAACACCGGGGAGCTGTTTTTT.

The CDR3 coding sequence is TGTGCCAGCAGCTTAGACCAGGGTCGGAATTCACCCCTCCACTTT. Amino acids: CASSLDQGRNSPLHF. The chain joins TRBV11-2 to TRBJ1-6; tentative D call: TRBD1 (5 bases). The V gene's germline CDR1 is SGHAT and CDR2 FQNNGV. V was trimmed by 0 bases and J by 7 bases, leaving 10 bases between them. The CDR3 length is 15 residues.

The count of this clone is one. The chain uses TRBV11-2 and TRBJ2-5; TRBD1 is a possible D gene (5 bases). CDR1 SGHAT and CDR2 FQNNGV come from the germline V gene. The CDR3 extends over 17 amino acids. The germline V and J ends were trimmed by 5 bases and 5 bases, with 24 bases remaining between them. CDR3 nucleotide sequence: TGTGCCAGCAGCCCCCGGCCAAACAGGAGCCCCAGGGAGACCCAGTACTTC. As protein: CASSPRPNRSPRETQYF.

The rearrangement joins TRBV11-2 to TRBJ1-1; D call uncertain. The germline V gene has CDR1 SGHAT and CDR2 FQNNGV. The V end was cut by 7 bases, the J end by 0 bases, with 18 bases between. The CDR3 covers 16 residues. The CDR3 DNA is TGTGCCAGCACCTTTAGGCGGGCCTCAATGAACACTGAAGCTTTCTTT. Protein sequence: CASTFRRASMNTEAFF.

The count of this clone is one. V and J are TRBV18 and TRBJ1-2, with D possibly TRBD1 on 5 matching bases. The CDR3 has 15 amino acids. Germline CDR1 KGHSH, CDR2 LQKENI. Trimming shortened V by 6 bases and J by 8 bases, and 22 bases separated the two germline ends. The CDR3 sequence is CASSPGREHQGGYTF. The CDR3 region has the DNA TGTGCCAGCTCCCCGGGCCGGGAGCATCAGGGCGGCTACACCTTC.

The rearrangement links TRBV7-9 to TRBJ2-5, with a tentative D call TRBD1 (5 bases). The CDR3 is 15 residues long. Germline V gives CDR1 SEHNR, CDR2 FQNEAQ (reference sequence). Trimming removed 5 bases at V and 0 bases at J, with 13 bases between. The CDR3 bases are TGTGCCAGCAGCAGACCCAGGGTGTACCAAGAGACCCAGTACTTC. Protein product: CASSRPRVYQETQYF.

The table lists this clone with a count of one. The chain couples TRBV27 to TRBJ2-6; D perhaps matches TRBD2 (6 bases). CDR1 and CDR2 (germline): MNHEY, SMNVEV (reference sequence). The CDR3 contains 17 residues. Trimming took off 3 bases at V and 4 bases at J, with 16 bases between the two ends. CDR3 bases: TGTGCCAGCAGTTTGGAGGGATCCGCCTCCGGGGCCAACGTCCTGACTTTC. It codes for CASSLEGSASGANVLTF.

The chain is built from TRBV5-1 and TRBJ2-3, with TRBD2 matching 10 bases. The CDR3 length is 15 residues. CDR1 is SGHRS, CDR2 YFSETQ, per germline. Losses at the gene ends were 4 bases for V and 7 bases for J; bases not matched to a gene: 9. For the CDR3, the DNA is TGCGCCAGCAGCAACCCCCCTAGCGGGGGAAATACGCAGTATTTT. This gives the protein CASSNPPSGGNTQYF.

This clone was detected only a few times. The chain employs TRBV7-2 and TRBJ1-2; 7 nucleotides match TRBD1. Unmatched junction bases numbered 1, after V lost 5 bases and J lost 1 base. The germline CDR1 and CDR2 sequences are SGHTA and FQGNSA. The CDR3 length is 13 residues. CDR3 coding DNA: TGTGCCAGCAGCCGGGACAGTAACTATGGCTACACCTTC. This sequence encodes CASSRDSNYGYTF.